The 24 T cell receptor beta chains given below trace back to one sample, sequenced in a study of cytotoxic CD8 clonotypes in ibrutinib-treated CLL. This table comes from immunoSEQ multiplex PCR, and its TCRdb copy is limited to in-frame clones, with some not included. The sample carries 150,000 to 200,000 clones, approximately 84% recorded once. This sample comprised PBMCs, obtained after 24 months of ibrutinib treatment. Receptor source: a human donor with chronic lymphocytic leukemia.

This clone has only one observation. The chain joins TRBV7-2 to TRBJ2-3; D unresolved. Trimming shortened V by 5 bases and J by 8 bases, and 11 bases separated the two germline ends. CDR1 is SGHTA and CDR2 is FQGNSA in the germline V gene. The CDR3 is 12 amino acids. The CDR3 region has the DNA TGTGCCAGCAGCGTGGCGCAAGGTACGCAGTATTTT. It codes for CASSVAQGTQYF.

This clone is a singleton in its sample. V is TRBV9 and J is TRBJ2-1; 11 positions match TRBD2. CDR1 is SGDLS and CDR2 is YYNGEE in the germline V gene. J lost 4 bases, V lost 4 bases, and 13 bases had no gene match. The CDR3 runs to 18 residues. The CDR3 nucleotides are TGTGCCAGCAGCTTCCTAGCGGGAGGATCCCTGGAATACAATGAGCAGTTCTTC. This translates into CASSFLAGGSLEYNEQFF.

This chain links TRBV18 with TRBJ2-7, with 7 bases that match TRBD1. The CDR3 spans 16 residues. V was pared by 3 bases and J by 4 bases, with 12 bases of the junction left unmatched. Germline-derived CDR1 and CDR2 are KGHSH and LQKENI. The CDR3 bases are TGTGCCAGCTCACCGTTCGAGCAGGGGGTACGGTACGAGCAGTACTTC. As protein: CASSPFEQGVRYEQYF.

The gene calls are TRBV11-2 and TRBJ1-1; 7 bases map to TRBD1. Germline V gene sequence: CDR1 SGHAT, CDR2 FQNNGV. The CDR3 contains 14 residues. The V and J ends lost 1 base and 8 bases, in that order; junction bases with no gene match: 7. CDR3 sequence (DNA): TGTGCCAGCAGCTTAGCACATAGAGGGGGCGAAGCTTTCTTT. Translating it yields CASSLAHRGGEAFF.

The chain employs TRBV5-1 and TRBJ1-1, with a possible D match to TRBD1 (6 bases). The CDR3 runs to 14 residues. CDR1 is SGHRS and CDR2 is YFSETQ in the germline V gene. V was trimmed by 0 bases and J by 5 bases, leaving 11 bases between them. This chain's CDR3 is CASSLVQGPTEAFF. CDR3 in DNA: TGCGCCAGCAGCTTGGTTCAGGGGCCGACTGAAGCTTTCTTT.

This clone was recorded only once. The chain joins TRBV28 to TRBJ2-1; 8 bases match TRBD1. Looked up from germline, CDR1 is MDHEN and CDR2 is SYDVKM. Trimming at V came to 8 bases and at J to 3 bases, leaving 6 bases not matched to a gene. The CDR3 runs to 14 residues. The CDR3 DNA is TGTGCCAGCTATGGACAGGGCCGCTACAATGAGCAGTTCTTC. Its translation is CASYGQGRYNEQFF.

The chain recombines TRBV5-1 with TRBJ1-2; D gene uncertain. The length of the CDR3 is 16 residues. The V gene's germline CDR1 is SGHRS and CDR2 YFSETQ. V gave up 4 bases and J gave up 0 bases, with 16 bases separating them. In DNA, the CDR3 is TGCGCCAGCAGCCCCTTGCCGGGAGTCACTAACTATGGCTACACCTTC. Protein product: CASSPLPGVTNYGYTF. The complete variable domain, with remaining parts taken from reference TRBV5-1 and TRBJ1-2, reads KAGVTQTPRYLIKTRGQQVTLSCSPISGHRSVSWYQQTPGQGLQFLFEYFSETQRNKGNFPGRFSGRQFSNSRSEMNVSTLELGDSALYLCASSPLPGVTNYGYTFGSGTRLTVV.

The V gene is TRBV7-9, the J gene TRBJ2-3; D is unclear. The CDR3 totals 12 residues. Germline CDR1 is SEHNR and CDR2 is FQNEAQ (reference sequence). Trimming cost V 0 bases and J 6 bases, with 4 bases left between them. CDR3 sequence reads: CASSLADDTQYF. CDR3 in DNA: TGTGCCAGCAGCTTAGCTGATGATACGCAGTATTTT.

The CDR3 bases are TGTGCCAGCTCACCGGACAGGCGGGGCTCACCCCTCCACTTT. Translated: CASSPDRRGSPLHF. The rearrangement joins TRBV18 to TRBJ1-6; TRBD1 aligns across 7 bases. The CDR3 runs to 14 residues. Trimming cost V 3 bases and J 10 bases; bases outside gene matches: 6. CDR1 is KGHSH, CDR2 LQKENI, per germline.

This clone was observed once. The rearrangement joins TRBV5-1 to TRBJ2-3; weak D call: TRBD1 (5 bases). The germline CDR1 and CDR2 sequences are SGHRS and YFSETQ. CDR3 length: 14 amino acids. V was pared by 0 bases and J by 4 bases, with 9 bases between. CDR3 DNA sequence: TGCGCCAGCAGCTTGGGGACAACCTCAGATACGCAGTATTTT. This encodes CASSLGTTSDTQYF.

The chain employs TRBV5-6 and TRBJ2-2; no clear D gene. The CDR3 runs to 17 residues. Trimming left V 5 bases short and J 1 base short, with 18 bases between. Looked up from germline, CDR1 is SGHDT and CDR2 is YYEEEE. CDR3 region: CASSPPRGSGNTGELFF. The CDR3 coding sequence is TGTGCCAGCAGTCCGCCACGCGGTTCGGGGAACACCGGGGAGCTGTTTTTT.

This clone was picked up one time. This sequence joins TRBV7-2 and TRBJ2-1; TRBD2 might be the D (5 bases). CDR3 length: 15 amino acids. Trimming took off 2 bases at V and 0 bases at J, with 8 bases between the two ends. Germline V gene lookup returns CDR1 SGHTA and CDR2 FQGNSA. The CDR3 bases are TGTGCCAGCAGCTTAATGGGAGACTCCTACAATGAGCAGTTCTTC. It is translated as CASSLMGDSYNEQFF. Full variable domain (rest looked up from reference TRBV7-2 and TRBJ2-1): GAGVSQSPSNKVTEKGKDVELRCDPISGHTALYWYRQSLGQGLEFLIYFQGNSAPDKSGLPSDRFSAERTGGSVSTLTIQRTQQEDSAVYLCASSLMGDSYNEQFFGPGTRLTVL.

This clone has a handful of counts. The chain has TRBV11-1 and TRBJ2-5, with 9 bases identical to TRBD1. CDR3 size: 15 residues. Looked up from germline, CDR1 is SGHAT and CDR2 is FQDESV (reference sequence). V was clipped by 4 bases and J by 5 bases; unmatched bases: 8. The CDR3 protein is CASSSSYRGHETQYF. CDR3 DNA: TGTGCCAGCAGCTCTTCCTACAGGGGGCACGAGACCCAGTACTTC. Filled out from reference TRBV11-1 and TRBJ2-5, the complete variable domain reads EAEVAQSPRYKITEKSQAVAFWCDPISGHATLYWYRQILGQGPELLVQFQDESVVDDSQLPKDRFSAERLKGVDSTLKIQPAELGDSAMYLCASSSSYRGHETQYFGPGTRLLVL.

This rearrangement joins TRBV6-5 to TRBJ1-2; 10 nucleotides line up with TRBD1. Germline CDR1 MNHEY, CDR2 SVGAGI. There are 16 residues in the CDR3. V lost 4 bases to trimming and J lost 4 bases; unmatched junction nucleotides: 9. CDR3 in DNA: TGTGCCAGCAGTTCTACGACAGGGGGCCGAGGCTATGGCTACACCTTC. This encodes CASSSTTGGRGYGYTF.

V is TRBV5-1 and J is TRBJ2-5, with unresolved D. V was cut by 4 bases and J by 5 bases, with 9 bases left in between. The CDR3 totals 12 residues. CDR1 is SGHRS and CDR2 is YFSETQ in the germline V gene. The CDR3 here is CASSTPEETQYF. CDR3 DNA: TGCGCCAGCAGCACCCCCGAGGAGACCCAGTACTTC.

This rearrangement joins TRBV6-5 to TRBJ1-1, with 7 nucleotides matching TRBD1. This CDR3 is built from 15 residues. V shed 5 bases, J shed 7 bases, and the junction held 13 bases outside the gene matches. CDR1 is MNHEY and CDR2 is SVGAGI in the germline V gene. The CDR3 coding sequence is TGTGCCAGCAGTCGTCGACAGGGCAGGACCTTTGAAGCTTTCTTT. Its protein product is CASSRRQGRTFEAFF.

The chain recombines TRBV7-9 with TRBJ1-1; TRBD1 aligns across 8 bases. The CDR3 covers 13 residues. Germline trimming cut 5 bases from V and 4 bases from J; bases unmatched to any gene: 3. From germline, CDR1 is SEHNR and CDR2 FQNEAQ (reference sequence). CDR3 bases: TGTGCCAGCAGCGGACAGGGTGGCACTGAAGCTTTCTTT. It encodes CASSGQGGTEAFF.

The rearrangement uses TRBV19 and TRBJ2-3; D might be TRBD1 (5 bases). The V and J ends lost 2 bases and 6 bases respectively, with 15 bases between them. The CDR3 totals 15 residues. From germline, CDR1 is LNHDA and CDR2 SQIVND (reference sequence). CDR3 region: CASSIQGTLTDTQYF. DNA of the CDR3: TGTGCCAGTAGTATACAGGGAACGTTAACGGATACGCAGTATTTT.

The CDR3 bases are TGTGCCAGCAGACAAGCTAGGGGGGACAGGGAACGCTACACCTTC. Protein product: CASRQARGDRERYTF. This rearrangement joins TRBV7-9 to TRBJ1-2; 9 bases fit TRBD1. V trimming: 6 bases; J trimming: 9 bases; junction bases outside the gene matches: 14. Germline V CDR1 and CDR2: SEHNR, FQNEAQ (reference sequence). CDR3 length equals 15 residues.

The rearrangement joins TRBV7-9 to TRBJ1-1; 8 positions match TRBD1. The CDR3 length is 14 residues. V was clipped by 5 bases and J by 1 base; unmatched bases: 3. The germline V gene encodes CDR1 SEHNR and CDR2 FQNEAQ (reference sequence). CDR3: CASSKTGANTEAFF. The CDR3 DNA sequence: TGTGCCAGCAGCAAGACAGGGGCGAACACTGAAGCTTTCTTT.

The chain is built from TRBV19 and TRBJ1-1; D not certain. The CDR3 consists of 13 residues. The germline V gene encodes CDR1 LNHDA and CDR2 SQIVND (reference sequence). Trimming stripped 7 bases from V and 5 bases from J, with 14 bases between. CDR3 amino acids: CASTRGYGTEAFF. The DNA for the CDR3 is TGTGCCAGTACTCGGGGTTACGGGACTGAAGCTTTCTTT. Full variable domain (rest looked up from reference TRBV19 and TRBJ1-1): DGGITQSPKYLFRKEGQNVTLSCEQNLNHDAMYWYRQDPGQGLRLIYYSQIVNDFQKGDIAEGYSVSREKKESFPLTVTSAQKNPTAFYLCASTRGYGTEAFFGQGTRLTVV.

The chain has TRBV23-1 and TRBJ2-1; 7 nucleotides agree with TRBD1. TRBV23-1 belongs to the ORF category, with a function that is uncertain. J was trimmed by 7 bases and V by 9 bases; bases with no gene match: 12. CDR3 length: 14 amino acids. The DNA for the CDR3 is TGCGCCAGAAAAAACGGGACAGTTCCAAATGAGCAGTTCTTC. Protein sequence: CARKNGTVPNEQFF.

The chain joins TRBV2 to TRBJ2-5, with TRBD2 identical over 10 bases. The germline CDR1 and CDR2 sequences are SNHLY and FYNNEI. The CDR3 runs to 15 residues. V was pared by 6 bases and J by 1 base, with 5 bases of the junction left unmatched. CDR3 sequence (DNA): TGTGCCAGCAGGCTAGCGGGGGCTATCCAAGAGACCCAGTACTTC. Amino acid sequence: CASRLAGAIQETQYF.

V gene TRBV7-6 combines with J gene TRBJ2-1; D remains ambiguous. The CDR3 runs 15 residues. The V gene's germline CDR1 is SGHVS and CDR2 FNYEAQ. Trimming stripped 5 bases from V and 3 bases from J, with 14 bases between. CDR3 region: CASSPRSLVYNEQFF. In DNA, the CDR3 is TGTGCCAGCAGCCCCCGATCCCTCGTCTACAATGAGCAGTTCTTC.